This TCR beta chain derives from a study of T cell changes during pregnancy in multiple sclerosis. Germline-derived CDR1 and CDR2 are SGDLS and YYNGEE. Trimming shortened V by 0 bases and J by 0 bases, and 7 bases separated the two germline ends. The CDR3 sequence is 14 residues long. Note on this clone: The same CDR3 can be traced to other DNA sequences in this sample.

Here immunoSEQ multiplex PCR was the method, and the copy in TCRdb shows in-frame clones only, minus some. The profile covers 20,000 to 30,000 clones, with 89% appearing a single time and 16% taken by the ten largest. The sequence derives from a female donor with multiple sclerosis, enrolled in a pregnancy study. Here the sequenced sample was CD8+ T cells from peripheral blood mononuclear cells, taken in the second trimester of pregnancy. The rearrangement uses TRBV9 and TRBJ2-7; D not resolved. The DNA for the CDR3 is TGTGCCAGCAGCGTAGTTCCGAGCTCCTACGAGCAGTACTTC. Translating it yields CASSVVPSSYEQYF.